This T cell receptor beta chain was retrieved from a study of CD8 T cells in ankylosing spondylitis. Libraries for TCR beta were made by quantitative 5'-RACE with molecular barcodes. In TCRdb, the 5' RACE reads were re-called with MiXCR into one record per CDR3 protein. The sample holds hundreds of thousands of distinct CDR3 sequences, approximately 8% seen once. Study results and caveats: As reported, disease-linked clones showed significant enrichment in matched ankylosing spondylitis synovial fluid. Characteristic, it appeared, of ankylosing spondylitis blood was a TCR beta motif of about eight highly homologous variants.

A note on this clonotype: Its antigen is unidentified.

Between the trimmed V and J ends, which lost 2 bases and 7 bases, there was a span of 6 bases. The CDR3 totals 12 residues. Germline CDR1 and CDR2: KGHSH and LQKENI. The material sequenced was blood, either unsorted or a sorted T cell fraction (not recorded which). The clonotype originates from a female donor with ankylosing spondylitis or in good health (not recorded which). The rearrangement joins TRBV18 to TRBJ1-5; D is ambiguous. CDR3 in DNA: TGTGCCAGCTCACCAGGGGAGCAGCCCCAGCATTTT. Translation gives CASSPGEQPQHF.